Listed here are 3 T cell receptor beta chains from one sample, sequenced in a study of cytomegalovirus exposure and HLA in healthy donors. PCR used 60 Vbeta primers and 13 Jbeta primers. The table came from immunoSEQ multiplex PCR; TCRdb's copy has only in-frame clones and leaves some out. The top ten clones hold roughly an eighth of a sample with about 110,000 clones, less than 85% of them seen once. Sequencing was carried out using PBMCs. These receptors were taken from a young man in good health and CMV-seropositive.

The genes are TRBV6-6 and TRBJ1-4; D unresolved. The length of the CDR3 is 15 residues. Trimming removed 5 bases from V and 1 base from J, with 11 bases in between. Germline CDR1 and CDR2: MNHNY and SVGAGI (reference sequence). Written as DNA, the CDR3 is TGTGCCAGCAGTCTATACGAATTAACTAATGAAAAACTGTTTTTT. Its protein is CASSLYELTNEKLFF.

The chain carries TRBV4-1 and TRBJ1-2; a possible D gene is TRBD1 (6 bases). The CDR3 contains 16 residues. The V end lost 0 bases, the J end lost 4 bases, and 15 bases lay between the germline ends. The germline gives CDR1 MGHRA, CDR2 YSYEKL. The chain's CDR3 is CASSQEFAGASYGYTF. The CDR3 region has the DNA TGCGCCAGCAGCCAAGAGTTTGCAGGGGCCTCCTATGGCTACACCTTC.

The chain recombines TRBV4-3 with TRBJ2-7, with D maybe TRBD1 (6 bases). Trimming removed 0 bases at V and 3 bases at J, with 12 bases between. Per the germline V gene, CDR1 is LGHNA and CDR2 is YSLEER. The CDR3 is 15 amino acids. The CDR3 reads CASSQDPGRGYEQYF. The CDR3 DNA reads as TGCGCCAGCAGCCAAGATCCGGGCAGGGGCTACGAGCAGTACTTC.